What follows is one T cell receptor (beta chain) and its context. The entry originates in a study of T-cell reconstitution after alpha-beta-depleted transplantation in children. Preparation of the TCRbeta library used unique molecular identifiers. A single record per CDR3 protein comes from TCRdb applying MiXCR to the PCR reads. This table holds over 550,000 distinct CDR3 sequences, approximately 10% found once. The CDR3 is 11 residues long. Trimming removed 2 bases from V and 6 bases from J, with 7 bases in between. Germline-derived CDR1 and CDR2 are GTSNPN and SVGIG (reference sequence). The chain employs TRBV30 and TRBJ1-1, with D perhaps matching TRBD1 (5 bases). The sequence was collected from a human donor who donated a stem cell graft to a child with acute myeloid leukemia. The sequencing here drew on PBMCs from the stem cell graft donor, taken from the stem cell graft. The CDR3 sequence: CAWSRGPEAFF. CDR3 nucleotides: TGTGCCTGGAGTCGGGGCCCTGAAGCTTTCTTT.